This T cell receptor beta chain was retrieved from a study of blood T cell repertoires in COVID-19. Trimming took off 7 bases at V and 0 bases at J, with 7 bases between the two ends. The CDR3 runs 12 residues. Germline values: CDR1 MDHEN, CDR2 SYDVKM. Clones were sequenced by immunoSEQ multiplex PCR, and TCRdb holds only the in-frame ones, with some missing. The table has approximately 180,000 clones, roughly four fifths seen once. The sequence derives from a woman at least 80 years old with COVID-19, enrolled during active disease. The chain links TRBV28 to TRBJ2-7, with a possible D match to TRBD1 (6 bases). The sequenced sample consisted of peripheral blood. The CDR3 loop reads CASMDSSYEQYF. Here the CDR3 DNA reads TGTGCCAGCATGGACAGCTCCTACGAGCAGTACTTC.